This T cell receptor beta chain is drawn from a study of blood T cell repertoires in COVID-19. Study details: The United States, Italy and Spain supplied acute and convalescent COVID-19 samples.

There are a few counts of this clone. Using immunoSEQ multiplex PCR, the repertoire was profiled, and TCRdb retains in-frame clones only, with some absent. The sample carries over 150,000 clones, about 88% recorded once. Material for sequencing was peripheral blood. This receptor was taken from a middle-aged man who had recovered from COVID-19.

The CDR3 reads CSVEGDGGFGMNTEAFF. CDR3 nucleotides: TGCAGCGTTGAGGGGGATGGAGGGTTCGGGATGAACACTGAAGCTTTCTTT. This sequence joins TRBV29-1 and TRBJ1-1; D perhaps matches TRBD1 (5 bases). CDR1 and CDR2 (germline): SQVTM, ANQGSEA. Between the trimmed V and J ends, which lost 3 bases and 0 bases, there was a span of 20 bases. The CDR3 is 17 amino acids.